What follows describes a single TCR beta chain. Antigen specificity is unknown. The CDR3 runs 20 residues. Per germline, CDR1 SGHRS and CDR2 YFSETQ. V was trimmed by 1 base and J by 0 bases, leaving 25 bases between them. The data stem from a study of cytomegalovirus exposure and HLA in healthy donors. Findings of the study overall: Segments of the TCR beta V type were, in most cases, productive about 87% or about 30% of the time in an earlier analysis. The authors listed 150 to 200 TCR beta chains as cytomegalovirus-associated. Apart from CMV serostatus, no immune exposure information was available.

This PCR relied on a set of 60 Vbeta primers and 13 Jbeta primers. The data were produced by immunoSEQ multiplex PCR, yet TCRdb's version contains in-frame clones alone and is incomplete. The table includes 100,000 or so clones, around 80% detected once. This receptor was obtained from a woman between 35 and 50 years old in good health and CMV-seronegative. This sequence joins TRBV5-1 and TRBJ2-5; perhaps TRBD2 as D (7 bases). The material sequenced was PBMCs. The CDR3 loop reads CASSLWTWQGGGADQETQYF. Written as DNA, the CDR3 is TGCGCCAGCAGCTTGTGGACGTGGCAGGGAGGGGGGGCTGACCAAGAGACCCAGTACTTC.